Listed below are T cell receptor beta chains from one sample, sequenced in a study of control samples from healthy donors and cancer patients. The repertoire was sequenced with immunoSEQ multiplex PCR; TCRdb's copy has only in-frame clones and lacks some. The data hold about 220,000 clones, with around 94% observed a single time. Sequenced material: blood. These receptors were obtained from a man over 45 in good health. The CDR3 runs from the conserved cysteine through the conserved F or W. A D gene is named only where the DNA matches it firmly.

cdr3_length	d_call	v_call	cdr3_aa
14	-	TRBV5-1	CASSLGQGYEKLFF
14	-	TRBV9	CASSVGQTGEKLFF
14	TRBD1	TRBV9	CASSGIRQGSPLHF
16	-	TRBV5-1	CASSLGPGAYNSPLHF
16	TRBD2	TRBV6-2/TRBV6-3	CASSYSPSGGRETQYF
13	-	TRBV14	CASSRSITDTQYF
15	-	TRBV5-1	CASSLATGRHYEQYF
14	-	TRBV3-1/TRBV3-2	CASSQGLASNEQFF
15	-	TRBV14	CASSRGQAYNSPLHF
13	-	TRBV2	CASRETGNTEAFF
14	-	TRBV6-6	CASSYAQPQETQYF
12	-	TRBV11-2	CASSLLPGEAFF
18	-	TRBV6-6	CASSRSTGTSSYNSPLHF
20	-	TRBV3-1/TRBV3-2	CASSQKPGPGVTEDSYEQYF
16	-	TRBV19	CASSTPGGAGANVLTF
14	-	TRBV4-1	CASSHGSSYNEQFF
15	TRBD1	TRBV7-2	CASSLGQGAGQPQHF
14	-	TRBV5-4	CASSLQGVTGELFF
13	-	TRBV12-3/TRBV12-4	CASSNQVAEKLFF
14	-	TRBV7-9	CASSFIPGQSPYAF
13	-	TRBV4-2	CASSQEGPYEQYF
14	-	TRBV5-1	CASSNRQDTDTQYF
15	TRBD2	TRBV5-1	CASSGAGGDGETQYF
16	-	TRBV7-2	CASSFWGGRATDTQYF
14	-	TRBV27	CASSLVWNTGELFF
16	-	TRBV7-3	CASSPKGDRVNTEAFF
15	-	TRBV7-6	CASSLAGAWNTEAFF
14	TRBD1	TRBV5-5	CASSRRQGNTEAFF
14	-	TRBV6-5	CASFPRESGNTIYF
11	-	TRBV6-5	CASSYGREQYF
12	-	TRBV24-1	CASSGGNTEAFF
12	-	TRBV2	CASSGGVGPQHF
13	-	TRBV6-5	CASSSSIGAEAFF
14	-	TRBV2	CASSRVRGTGELFF
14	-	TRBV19	CASSIPGSGNTIYF
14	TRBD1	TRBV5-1	CASSSRTGGDTQYF
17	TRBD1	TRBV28	CASSLLRTGISNQPQHF
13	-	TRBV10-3	CATEGTGANVLTF
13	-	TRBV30	CAWNGGINQPQHF
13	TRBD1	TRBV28	CASRRTGVFVAFF
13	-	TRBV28	CASSLRGGMGYTF
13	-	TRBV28	CASSPQGYTEAFF
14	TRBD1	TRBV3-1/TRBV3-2	CASRGTGHTGELFF
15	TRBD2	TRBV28	CASSLAGGYQETQYF
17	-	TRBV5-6	CASSLPGGWEMNTEAFF
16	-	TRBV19	CASSLRGVSGNQPQHF
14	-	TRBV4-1	CASTQGGEAYGYTF
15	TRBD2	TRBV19	CASSIGGGSLNEQFF
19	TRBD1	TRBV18	CASSPPKGQGARGTDTQYF
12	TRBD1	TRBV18	CASSETGDGYTF
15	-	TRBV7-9	CASSSPWDADEKLFF
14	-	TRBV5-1	CASSLGQGGDEQFF
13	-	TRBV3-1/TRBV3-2	CASSQGRTIGQFF